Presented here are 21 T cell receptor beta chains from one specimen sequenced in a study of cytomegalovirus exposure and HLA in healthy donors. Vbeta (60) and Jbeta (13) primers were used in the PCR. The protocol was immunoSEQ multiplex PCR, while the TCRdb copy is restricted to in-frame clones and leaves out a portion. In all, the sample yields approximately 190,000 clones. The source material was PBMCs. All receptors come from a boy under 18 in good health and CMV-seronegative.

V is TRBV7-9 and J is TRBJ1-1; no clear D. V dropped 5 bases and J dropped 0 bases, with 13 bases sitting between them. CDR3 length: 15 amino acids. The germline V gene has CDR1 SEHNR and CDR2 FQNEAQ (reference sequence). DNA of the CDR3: TGTGCCAGCAGCAGTAAGTGGGAGCTGAACACTGAAGCTTTCTTT. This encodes CASSSKWELNTEAFF.

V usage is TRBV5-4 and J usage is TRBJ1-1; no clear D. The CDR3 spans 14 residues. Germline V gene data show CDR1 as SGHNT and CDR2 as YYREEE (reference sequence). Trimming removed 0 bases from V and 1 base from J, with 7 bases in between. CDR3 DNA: TGTGCCAGCAGCTTGGGACTGTCGAACACTGAAGCTTTCTTT. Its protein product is CASSLGLSNTEAFF.

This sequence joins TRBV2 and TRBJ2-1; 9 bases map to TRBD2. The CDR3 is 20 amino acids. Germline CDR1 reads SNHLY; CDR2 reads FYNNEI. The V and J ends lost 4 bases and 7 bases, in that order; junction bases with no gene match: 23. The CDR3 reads CASSVGPEAGGLFSANEQFF. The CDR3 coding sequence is TGTGCCAGCAGTGTCGGCCCAGAAGCGGGGGGTTTATTCTCTGCGAATGAGCAGTTCTTC.

CDR3 loop: CASDRGLNTEAFF. In DNA, the CDR3 is TGTGCCAGTGACAGGGGGCTGAACACTGAAGCTTTCTTT. The V gene is TRBV28, the J gene TRBJ1-1, with 10 bases lining up with TRBD1. The CDR3 loop spans 13 amino acids. V dropped 9 bases and J dropped 0; count of bases not matched to a gene: 1. Germline V lookup: CDR1 MDHEN, CDR2 SYDVKM.

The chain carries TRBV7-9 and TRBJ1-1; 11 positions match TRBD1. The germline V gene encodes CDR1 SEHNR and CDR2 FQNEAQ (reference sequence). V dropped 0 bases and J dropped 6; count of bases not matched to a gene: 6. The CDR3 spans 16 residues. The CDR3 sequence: CASSLAGTGGKAEAFF. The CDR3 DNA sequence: TGTGCCAGCAGCTTAGCGGGGACAGGGGGGAAAGCTGAAGCTTTCTTT.

CDR3: CASSLGQGAGQPQHF. The CDR3 bases are TGTGCCAGCAGCTTAGGACAGGGGGCCGGGCAGCCCCAGCATTTT. This rearrangement joins TRBV13 to TRBJ1-5; TRBD1 matches at 9 bases. Trimming removed 0 bases from V and 7 bases from J; junction bases left unmatched: 4. CDR1 and CDR2 (germline): PRHDT, FYEKMQ (reference sequence). The length of the CDR3 is 15 residues.

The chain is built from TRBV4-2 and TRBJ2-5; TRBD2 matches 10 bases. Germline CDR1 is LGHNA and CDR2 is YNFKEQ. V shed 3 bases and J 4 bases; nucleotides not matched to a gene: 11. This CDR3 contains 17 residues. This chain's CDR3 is CASSQGAGGRAVETQYF. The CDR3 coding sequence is TGTGCCAGCAGCCAGGGAGCGGGGGGGCGGGCAGTAGAGACCCAGTACTTC.

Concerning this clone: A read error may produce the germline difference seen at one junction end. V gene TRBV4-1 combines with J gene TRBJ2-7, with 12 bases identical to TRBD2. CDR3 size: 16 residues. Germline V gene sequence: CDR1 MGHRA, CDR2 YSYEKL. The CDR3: CASGQEGTSGYYEQYF. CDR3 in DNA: TGCGCCAGCGGCCAAGAAGGGACTAGCGGGTACTACGAGCAGTACTTC.

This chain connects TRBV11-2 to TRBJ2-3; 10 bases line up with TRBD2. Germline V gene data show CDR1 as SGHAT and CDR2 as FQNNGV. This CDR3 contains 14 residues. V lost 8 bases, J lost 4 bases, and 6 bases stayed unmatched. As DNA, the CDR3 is TGTGCCAGCGACACTAGCGGGGTGGCAGATACGCAGTATTTT. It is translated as CASDTSGVADTQYF.

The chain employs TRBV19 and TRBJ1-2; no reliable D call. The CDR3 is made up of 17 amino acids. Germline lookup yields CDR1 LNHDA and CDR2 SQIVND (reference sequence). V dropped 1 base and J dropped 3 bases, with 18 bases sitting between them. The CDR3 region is CASSIVWSLKSDYGYTF. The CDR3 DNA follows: TGTGCCAGTAGTATAGTATGGTCTTTGAAGTCGGACTATGGCTACACCTTC.

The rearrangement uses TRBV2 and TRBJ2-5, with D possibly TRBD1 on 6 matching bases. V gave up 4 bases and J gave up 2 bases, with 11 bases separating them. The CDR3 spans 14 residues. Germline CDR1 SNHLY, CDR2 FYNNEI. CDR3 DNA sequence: TGTGCCAGCAGTGTCCATCAGGGGCAAGAGACCCAGTACTTC. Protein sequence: CASSVHQGQETQYF. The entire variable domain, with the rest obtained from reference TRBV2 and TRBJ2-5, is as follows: EPEVTQTPSHQVTQMGQEVILRCVPISNHLYFYWYRQILGQKVEFLVSFYNNEISEKSEIFDDQFSVERPDGSNFTLKIRSTKLEDSAMYFCASSVHQGQETQYFGPGTRLLVL.

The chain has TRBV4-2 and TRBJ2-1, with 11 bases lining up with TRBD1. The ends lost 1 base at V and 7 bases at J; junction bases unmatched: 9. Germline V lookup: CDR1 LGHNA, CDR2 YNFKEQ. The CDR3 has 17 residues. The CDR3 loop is CASSQVGPGTGGNEQFF. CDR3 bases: TGTGCCAGCAGCCAAGTAGGTCCCGGGACAGGGGGTAATGAGCAGTTCTTC.

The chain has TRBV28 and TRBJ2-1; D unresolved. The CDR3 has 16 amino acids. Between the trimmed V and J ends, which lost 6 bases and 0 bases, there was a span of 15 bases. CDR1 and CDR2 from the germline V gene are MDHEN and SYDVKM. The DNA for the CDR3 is TGTGCCAGCAGAAGTTCCGGTGGTCTCTCCTACAATGAGCAGTTCTTC. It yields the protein CASRSSGGLSYNEQFF.

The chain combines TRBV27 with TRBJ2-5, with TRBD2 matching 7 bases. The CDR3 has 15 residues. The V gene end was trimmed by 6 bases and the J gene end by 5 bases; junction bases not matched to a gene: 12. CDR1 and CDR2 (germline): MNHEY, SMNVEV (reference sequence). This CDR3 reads CASRKAGKNLETQYF. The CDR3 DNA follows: TGTGCCAGCAGAAAAGCGGGGAAGAACCTTGAGACCCAGTACTTC.

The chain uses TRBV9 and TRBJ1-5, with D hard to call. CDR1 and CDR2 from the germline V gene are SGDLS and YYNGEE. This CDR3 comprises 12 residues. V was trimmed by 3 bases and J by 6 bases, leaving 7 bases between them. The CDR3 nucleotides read TGTGCCAGCAGCGCTGGGAGTCAGCCCCAGCATTTT. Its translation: CASSAGSQPQHF.

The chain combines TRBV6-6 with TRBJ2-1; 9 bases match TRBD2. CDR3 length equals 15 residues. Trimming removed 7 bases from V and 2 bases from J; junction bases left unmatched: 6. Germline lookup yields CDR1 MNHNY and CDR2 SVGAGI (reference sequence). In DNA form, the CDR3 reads TGTGCCAGCAAGTCTGGCGGGGGGGCCTACAATGAGCAGTTCTTC. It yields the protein CASKSGGGAYNEQFF.

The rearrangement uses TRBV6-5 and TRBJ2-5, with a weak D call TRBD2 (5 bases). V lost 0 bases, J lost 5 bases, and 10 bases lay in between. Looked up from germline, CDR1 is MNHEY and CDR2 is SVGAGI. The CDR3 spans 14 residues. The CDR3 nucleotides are TGTGCCAGCAGTTACTCGGTCATAGCGGAGACCCAGTACTTC. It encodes CASSYSVIAETQYF.

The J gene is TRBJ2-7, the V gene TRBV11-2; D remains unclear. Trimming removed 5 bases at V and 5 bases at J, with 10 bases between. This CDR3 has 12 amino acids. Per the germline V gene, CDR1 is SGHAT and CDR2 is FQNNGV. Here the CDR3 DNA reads TGTGCCAGCAGCGCAATTCCGGACGAGCAGTACTTC. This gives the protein CASSAIPDEQYF.

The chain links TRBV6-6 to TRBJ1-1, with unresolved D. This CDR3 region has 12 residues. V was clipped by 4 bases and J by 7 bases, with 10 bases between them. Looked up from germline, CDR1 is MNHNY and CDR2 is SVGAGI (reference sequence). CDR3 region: CASSFLGLEAFF. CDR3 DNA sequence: TGTGCCAGCAGTTTCTTGGGCCTTGAAGCTTTCTTT.

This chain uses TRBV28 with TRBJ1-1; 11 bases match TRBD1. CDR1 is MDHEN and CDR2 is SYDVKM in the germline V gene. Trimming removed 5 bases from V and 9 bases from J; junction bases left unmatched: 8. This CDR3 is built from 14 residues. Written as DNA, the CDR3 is TGTGCCAGCAGTATCTCCGGGACAGGGGGAAAAGCTTTCTTT. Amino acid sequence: CASSISGTGGKAFF. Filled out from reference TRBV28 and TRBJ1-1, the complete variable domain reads DVKVTQSSRYLVKRTGEKVFLECVQDMDHENMFWYRQDPGLGLRLIYFSYDVKMKEKGDIPEGYSVSREKKERFSLILESASTNQTSMYLCASSISGTGGKAFFGQGTRLTVV.

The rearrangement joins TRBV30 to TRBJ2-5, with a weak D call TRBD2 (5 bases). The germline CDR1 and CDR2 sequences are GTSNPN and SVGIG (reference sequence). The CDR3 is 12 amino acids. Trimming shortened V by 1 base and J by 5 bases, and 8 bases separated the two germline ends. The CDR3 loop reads CAWSGGNETQYF. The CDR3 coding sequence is TGTGCCTGGAGTGGAGGGAACGAGACCCAGTACTTC.